This TCR beta chain was identified in a study of CD8 T cells in Susac syndrome. Study results and caveats: The total CD8+ repertoires contained 15 to 20 Susac-specific public clones, and the CD8+ TEMRA repertoires contained several.

Germline CDR1 and CDR2: MNHNY and SVGAGI (reference sequence). The CDR3 length is 13 residues. Trimming pared 8 bases from V and 7 bases from J, leaving 15 bases between. Note on this clonotype: The antigen remains undetermined.

Reverse transcription of roughly 0.45 to 1 ug RNA was carried out with random hexamers. Amplification of TCR beta CDR3 used immunoSEQ multiplex PCR across 54 Vbeta and 13 Jbeta. Via MiXCR, TCRdb re-called the immunoSEQ multiplex PCR reads, giving one row per CDR3 protein. Here the sample spans tens of thousands of distinct CDR3 sequences, around 94% being singletons. TEMRA cells were FACS-enriched, while CD8+ and CD4+ T cells were negatively isolated. The chain links TRBV6-6 to TRBJ1-5; D uncertain. This clonotype was obtained from a human donor with Susac syndrome. The sequencing sample was made of CD8+ T cells from PBMCs. This CDR3 is CASGERDRQPQHF. In nucleotides, the CDR3 is TGTGCCAGCGGAGAGAGGGATAGACAGCCCCAGCATTTT.